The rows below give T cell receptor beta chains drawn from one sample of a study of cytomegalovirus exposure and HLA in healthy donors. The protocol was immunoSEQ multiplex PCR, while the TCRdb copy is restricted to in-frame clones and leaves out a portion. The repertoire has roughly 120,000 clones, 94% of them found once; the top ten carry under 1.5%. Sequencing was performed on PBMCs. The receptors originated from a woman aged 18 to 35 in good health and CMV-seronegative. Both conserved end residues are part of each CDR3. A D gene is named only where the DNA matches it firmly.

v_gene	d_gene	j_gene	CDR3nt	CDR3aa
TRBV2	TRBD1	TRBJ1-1	TGTGCCGGAGGACAGGGGTACACTGAAGCTTTCTTT	CAGGQGYTEAFF
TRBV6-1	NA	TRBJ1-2	TGTGCCAGCAGTGTTGTCGGGAGTCAGGCGAACTATGGCTACACCTTC	CASSVVGSQANYGYTF
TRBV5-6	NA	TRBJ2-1	TGTGCCAGCAGCTTGGCCGGGGAGCGGTTCAATGAGCAGTTCTTC	CASSLAGERFNEQFF
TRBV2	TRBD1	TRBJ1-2	TGTGCCAGCCGTATTCAGGGGGCGTATGGCTACACCTTC	CASRIQGAYGYTF
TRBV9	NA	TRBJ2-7	TGTGCCAGCAGCCCCCACGCCTGGGAGTACGAGCAGTACTTC	CASSPHAWEYEQYF
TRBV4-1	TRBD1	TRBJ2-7	TGCGCCAGCAGCCAACCGGGACAGGGCCTCTACGAGCAGTACTTC	CASSQPGQGLYEQYF
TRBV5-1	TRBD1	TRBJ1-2	TGCGCCAGCAGCCCTGACAGGGTGCTTGTCTATGGCTACACCTTC	CASSPDRVLVYGYTF
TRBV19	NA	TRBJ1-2	TGTGCCAGTAGTATTAATCCAGCGGCTAACTATGGCTACACCTTC	CASSINPAANYGYTF
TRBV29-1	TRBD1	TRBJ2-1	TGCAGCGTTGATAAGGGACAGGGGGCTTGGAATGAGCAGTTCTTC	CSVDKGQGAWNEQFF
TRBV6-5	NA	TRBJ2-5	TGTGCCAGCAGTTACAGTAATACTTTCCAAGAGACCCAGTACTTC	CASSYSNTFQETQYF
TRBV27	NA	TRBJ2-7	TGTGCCAGCAGAAAACTAGACACCTACGAGCAGTACTTC	CASRKLDTYEQYF
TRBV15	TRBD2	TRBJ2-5	TGTGCCACCAGCAGAGATGGACTAGCGGGAGGAGGGGAGACCCAGTACTTC	CATSRDGLAGGGETQYF
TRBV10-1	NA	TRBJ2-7	TGCGCCAGCAGTGAAGCACAGGCCAACGAGCAGTACTTC	CASSEAQANEQYF
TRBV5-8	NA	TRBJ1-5	TGTGCCAGCAGCCCTGGGAGTTTTGCCTATAGCAATCAGCCCCAGCATTTT	CASSPGSFAYSNQPQHF
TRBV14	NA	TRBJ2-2	TGTGCCAGCAGCCAAGGGGGGCTCGGAGTAGCGAGGGAGCTGTTTTTT	CASSQGGLGVARELFF
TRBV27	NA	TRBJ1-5	TGTGCCAGCAGCCTCCATCGGACAGACCCTCCTGGGCCCCAGCATTTT	CASSLHRTDPPGPQHF
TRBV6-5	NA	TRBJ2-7	TGTGCCAGCAGTTACTTGCGGGGCCTCCTCTACGAGCAGTACTTC	CASSYLRGLLYEQYF
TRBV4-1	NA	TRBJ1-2	TGCGCCAGCAGCCAAGATACAGGACCATATGGCTACACCTTC	CASSQDTGPYGYTF